These 13 T cell receptor beta chains were all obtained from the same sample, sequenced in a study of blood T cell repertoires in COVID-19. Assay used: immunoSEQ multiplex PCR; TCRdb lists only in-frame clones, some missing. The sample contains 250,000 or so clones, around nine tenths of which appear only once. The sample was peripheral blood. The receptors shown here come from a middle-aged man with active or convalescent COVID-19.

The chain couples TRBV30 to TRBJ2-7, with D tentatively TRBD2 (6 bases). V was shortened by 5 bases and J by 2 bases, with 7 bases between the two germline ends. Germline lookup yields CDR1 GTSNPN and CDR2 SVGIG (reference sequence). The CDR3 loop spans 11 amino acids. This CDR3 reads CAWRLAYEQYF. Here the CDR3 DNA reads TGTGCCTGGCGACTAGCCTACGAGCAGTACTTC.

The sample holds a few counts of this clone. The CDR3 reads CASSPRLKDTEAFF. CDR3 coding DNA: TGCGCCAGCAGCCCCAGGTTGAAAGACACTGAAGCTTTCTTT. The chain carries TRBV4-1 and TRBJ1-1, with D uncertain. CDR3 size: 14 residues. V lost 4 bases and J lost 3, with 12 bases in between. Germline V gene sequence: CDR1 MGHRA, CDR2 YSYEKL.

CDR3 nucleotides: TGTGCCAGCTCACCACCAACGGGGAACACTGAAGCTTTCTTT. Encoded protein: CASSPPTGNTEAFF. V usage is TRBV18 and J usage is TRBJ1-1, with no clear D. With 0 bases removed from V and 1 base from J, the gap between germline ends came to 6 bases. Germline V gene lookup returns CDR1 KGHSH and CDR2 LQKENI. The CDR3 sequence is 14 residues long.

This clone was counted once. The chain links TRBV5-1 to TRBJ2-1, with 7 nucleotides matching TRBD2. There are 16 residues in the CDR3. V shed 4 bases, J shed 10 bases, and the junction held 17 bases outside the gene matches. The V gene's germline CDR1 is SGHRS and CDR2 YFSETQ. CDR3 nucleotides: TGCGCCAGCAGCGCGAGCACTAGCGCAGATTCTGGGGAGCAGTTCTTC. It is translated as CASSASTSADSGEQFF.

The rearrangement uses TRBV28 and TRBJ2-5; 8 bases are shared with TRBD1. This CDR3 is 17 amino acids long. Germline CDR1 reads MDHEN; CDR2 reads SYDVKM. With V trimmed by 7 bases and J by 5 bases, 18 bases remained unmatched. The CDR3: CASTHLRQGTGWETQYF. In DNA, the CDR3 is TGTGCCAGCACTCACCTCAGACAGGGGACGGGGTGGGAGACCCAGTACTTC.

The CDR3 loop reads CASIKVQGSYNEQFF. CDR3 DNA: TGTGCCAGCATCAAAGTACAGGGCTCCTACAATGAGCAGTTCTTC. The gene calls are TRBV6-5 and TRBJ2-1; D may be TRBD1 (6 bases). Germline CDR1 and CDR2: MNHEY and SVGAGI. The CDR3 extends over 15 amino acids. Trimming removed 7 bases at V and 0 bases at J, with 13 bases between.

The chain employs TRBV27 and TRBJ2-7, with D hard to call. The V end lost 5 bases, the J end lost 3 bases, and 5 bases lay between the germline ends. In germline, CDR1 is MNHEY, CDR2 SMNVEV (reference sequence). There are 11 residues in the CDR3. The CDR3 protein is CASSNNYEQYF. In nucleotides, the CDR3 is TGTGCCAGCAGTAACAACTACGAGCAGTACTTC.

The chain uses TRBV10-3 and TRBJ1-1; 7 bases map to TRBD1. The CDR3 is made up of 15 amino acids. V was clipped by 4 bases and J by 0 bases; unmatched bases: 5. CDR1 ENHRY and CDR2 SYGVKD come from the germline V gene. The CDR3 DNA reads as TGTGCCATCAGTGGGTCTGGGACAGTGAACACTGAAGCTTTCTTT. Encoded protein: CAISGSGTVNTEAFF.

The rearrangement uses TRBV5-1 and TRBJ2-1; D gene ambiguous. The CDR3 has 13 residues. V shed 0 bases and J shed 7 bases, with 8 bases lying between them. Per the germline V gene, CDR1 is SGHRS and CDR2 is YFSETQ. CDR3 sequence (DNA): TGCGCCAGCAGCTTGGCCATACAGAATGAGCAGTTCTTC. Translated, it gives CASSLAIQNEQFF.

The rearrangement uses TRBV28 and TRBJ1-2, with D tentatively TRBD1 (5 bases). The length of the CDR3 is 12 residues. V lost 7 bases and J lost 2, with 8 bases in between. Germline loops: CDR1 MDHEN, CDR2 SYDVKM. The CDR3 loop is CASTHRNYGYTF. For the CDR3, the DNA is TGTGCCAGCACGCACAGGAACTATGGCTACACCTTC.

The chain is built from TRBV2 and TRBJ1-5; the D gene is possibly TRBD1 (6 bases). This CDR3 has 16 residues. CDR1 is SNHLY and CDR2 is FYNNEI in the germline V gene. V was clipped by 3 bases and J by 5 bases, with 17 bases between them. The CDR3 protein is CASSDLPGRGDQPQHF. DNA for the CDR3: TGTGCCAGCAGTGATTTACCCGGCAGGGGCGATCAGCCCCAGCATTTT.

V usage is TRBV2 and J usage is TRBJ2-7; a possible D gene is TRBD2 (6 bases). Trimming left V 7 bases short and J 0 bases short, with 16 bases between. CDR1 is SNHLY, CDR2 FYNNEI, per germline. This CDR3 comprises 15 residues. DNA of the CDR3: TGTGCCAGCAACCCCTCGACTAGAAGCTCCTACGAGCAGTACTTC. Protein: CASNPSTRSSYEQYF.

The chain links TRBV28 to TRBJ1-2; 9 nucleotides align to TRBD1. Losses at the gene ends were 4 bases for V and 5 bases for J; bases not matched to a gene: 8. The CDR3 length is 15 residues. CDR1 is MDHEN, CDR2 SYDVKM, per germline. CDR3 region: CASSYSDRGMYGYTF. DNA of the CDR3: TGTGCCAGCAGTTACTCGGACAGGGGAATGTATGGCTACACCTTC.